The 21 T cell receptor beta chains below were found in one sample sequenced in a study of cytomegalovirus exposure and HLA in healthy donors. The PCR employed 60 Vbeta primers together with 13 Jbeta primers. Here immunoSEQ multiplex PCR was the method, and the copy in TCRdb shows in-frame clones only, minus some. The data show some 50,000 clones, about 70% seen once. Sequenced: PBMCs. These receptors originate from a man aged 30-40 years in good health and CMV-seronegative.

V and J are TRBV7-8 and TRBJ1-5, with 9 bases lining up with TRBD1. Germline loops: CDR1 SGHVS, CDR2 FQNEAQ. With 5 bases clipped from V and 3 bases from J, the junction kept 11 bases outside the gene matches. This CDR3 region has 17 residues. Here the CDR3 reads CASSLGQGWVDNQPQHF. The CDR3 nucleotides are TGTGCCAGCAGCCTAGGACAGGGGTGGGTGGACAATCAGCCCCAGCATTTT. Based on the CDR3 plus reference TRBV7-8 and TRBJ1-5, the full variable domain is GAGVSQSPRYKVAKRGQDVALRCDPISGHVSLFWYQQALGQGPEFLTYFQNEAQLDKSGLPSDRFFAERPEGSVSTLKIQRTQQEDSAVYLCASSLGQGWVDNQPQHFGDGTRLSIL.

The chain carries TRBV11-2 and TRBJ2-5, with a possible D match to TRBD1 (6 bases). V shed 5 bases and J shed 0 bases, with 13 bases lying between them. Germline loops: CDR1 SGHAT, CDR2 FQNNGV. This CDR3 contains 15 residues. The CDR3 region has the DNA TGTGCCAGCAGCCCCCAGGACAGCTACCAAGAGACCCAGTACTTC. Protein product: CASSPQDSYQETQYF.

The rearrangement uses TRBV6-5 and TRBJ2-7; the D gene is possibly TRBD2 (5 bases). This CDR3 region has 14 residues. The V and J ends lost 6 bases and 3 bases respectively, with 15 bases between them. From germline, CDR1 is MNHEY and CDR2 SVGAGI. The CDR3 bases are TGTGCCAGCAGCTTCCTAGGGAGCGGCTACGAGCAGTACTTC. Its translation: CASSFLGSGYEQYF.

This clone occurred a few times. Other DNA sequences from this sample encode an identical CDR3 as well. The chain has TRBV7-9 and TRBJ2-1; 12 bases fit TRBD2. Looked up from germline, CDR1 is SEHNR and CDR2 is FQNEAQ (reference sequence). The CDR3 extends over 14 amino acids. Trimming at V came to 3 bases and at J to 7 bases, leaving 1 base not matched to a gene. The chain's CDR3 is CASSFGTSGNEQFF. For the CDR3, the DNA is TGTGCCAGCAGCTTCGGGACTAGCGGGAATGAGCAGTTCTTC.

V usage is TRBV10-1 and J usage is TRBJ2-1; 8 nucleotides line up with TRBD2. This CDR3 spans 15 amino acids. Germline V gene data show CDR1 as WNHNN and CDR2 as SYGVQD (reference sequence). The V segment lost 6 bases and the J segment 6 bases; nucleotides outside the gene matches: 10. The CDR3 protein is CASRETSGAPNEQFF. DNA of the CDR3: TGCGCCAGCAGAGAAACTAGCGGAGCCCCCAATGAGCAGTTCTTC.

In its sample, this clone was seen once. The chain carries TRBV5-4 and TRBJ1-2; tentatively, D is TRBD1 (5 bases). Trimming removed 4 bases from V and 2 bases from J, with 12 bases in between. This CDR3 has 14 amino acids. Germline CDR1 and CDR2: SGHNT and YYREEE (reference sequence). CDR3 nucleotide sequence: TGTGCCAGCAGCCACTCGGGGGGGAACTATGGCTACACCTTC. Its translation: CASSHSGGNYGYTF. Combining the CDR3 with reference TRBV5-4 and TRBJ1-2 gives the whole variable domain ETGVTQSPTHLIKTRGQQVTLRCSSQSGHNTVSWYQQALGQGPQFIFQYYREEENGRGNFPPRFSGLQFPNYSSELNVNALELDDSALYLCASSHSGGNYGYTFGSGTRLTVV.

CDR3: CASSAARGGEQYF. DNA for the CDR3: TGTGCCAGCAGCGCGGCGCGAGGGGGAGAGCAGTACTTC. The chain couples TRBV5-4 to TRBJ2-7, with D tentatively TRBD1 (6 bases). This CDR3 region has 13 residues. Trimming took off 4 bases at V and 7 bases at J, with 15 bases between the two ends. CDR1 is SGHNT and CDR2 is YYREEE in the germline V gene (reference sequence).

The J gene is TRBJ2-7, the V gene TRBV2; a possible D gene is TRBD2 (5 bases). Per germline, CDR1 SNHLY and CDR2 FYNNEI. CDR3 length: 13 amino acids. Trimming took 8 bases from V and 4 from J, leaving 15 bases between them. CDR3 sequence reads: CASLEGQSYEQYF. The CDR3 coding sequence is TGTGCCAGCTTAGAGGGCCAGAGTTACGAGCAGTACTTC.

The J gene is TRBJ2-7, the V gene TRBV9, with 7 bases that match TRBD1. CDR1 SGDLS and CDR2 YYNGEE come from the germline V gene. The CDR3 has 14 residues. V trimming: 3 bases; J trimming: 1 base; junction bases outside the gene matches: 4. CDR3 region: CASSAQGLSYEQYF. The CDR3 DNA follows: TGTGCCAGCAGCGCACAGGGGCTATCCTACGAGCAGTACTTC.

This rearrangement joins TRBV19 to TRBJ2-4, with D perhaps TRBD2 (6 bases). The CDR3 extends over 15 amino acids. CDR1 is LNHDA, CDR2 SQIVND, per germline (reference sequence). V was cut by 4 bases and J by 7 bases, with 17 bases left in between. This CDR3 is CASSTPVGSPNIQYF. CDR3 nucleotide sequence: TGTGCCAGTAGTACCCCTGTCGGGAGCCCGAACATTCAGTACTTC.

This chain links TRBV10-3 with TRBJ1-5; D possibly corresponds to TRBD1 (5 bases). Trimming pared 11 bases from V and 6 bases from J, leaving 11 bases between. The CDR3 covers 11 residues. CDR1 and CDR2 from the germline V gene are ENHRY and SYGVKD. CDR3 sequence: CASGGGQPQHF. CDR3 sequence (DNA): TGTGCCTCTGGGGGGGGTCAGCCCCAGCATTTT.

The V call is TRBV29-1, the J call TRBJ2-3; 10 bases align to TRBD1. Germline CDR1 SQVTM, CDR2 ANQGSEA. V was pared by 2 bases and J by 0 bases, with 11 bases of the junction left unmatched. This CDR3 is built from 18 residues. CDR3 nucleotides: TGCAGCGTTGAAAGACAGGGGGCGTTGGGTTATAGCACAGATACGCAGTATTTT. It specifies CSVERQGALGYSTDTQYF.

The genes are TRBV30 and TRBJ2-1; D perhaps matches TRBD2 (5 bases). The CDR3 sequence is 15 residues long. V was shortened by 8 bases and J by 6 bases, with 23 bases between the two germline ends. CDR1 and CDR2 (germline): GTSNPN, SVGIG (reference sequence). The CDR3 sequence: CAALWLAGGVNEQFF. CDR3 sequence (DNA): TGTGCCGCCCTGTGGCTAGCAGGAGGAGTCAATGAGCAGTTCTTC.

The J gene is TRBJ2-6, the V gene TRBV4-1; TRBD1 matches 8 bases. Germline V gene lookup returns CDR1 MGHRA and CDR2 YSYEKL. The CDR3 length is 17 residues. The trim removed 3 bases at V and 0 bases at J, leaving 4 bases unmatched. The CDR3 nucleotides are TGCGCCAGCAGCCAGGACAGGGTTTTCTCTGGGGCCAACGTCCTGACTTTC. The encoded protein is CASSQDRVFSGANVLTF.

This clone came up a few times. The chain is built from TRBV30 and TRBJ1-4, with TRBD1 matching 8 bases. Germline trimming cut 7 bases from V and 8 bases from J; bases unmatched to any gene: 9. The CDR3 loop spans 13 amino acids. Germline V gene data show CDR1 as GTSNPN and CDR2 as SVGIG (reference sequence). The CDR3 DNA sequence: TGTGCCTCAAAACAGGGGGTGGGGGAAAAACTGTTTTTT. It translates to CASKQGVGEKLFF.

The chain recombines TRBV19 with TRBJ2-3; TRBD1 matches at 8 bases. The V gene's germline CDR1 is LNHDA and CDR2 SQIVND (reference sequence). The length of the CDR3 is 14 residues. Losses at the gene ends were 5 bases for V and 5 bases for J; bases not matched to a gene: 6. CDR3: CASSSGQGRDTQYF. CDR3 in DNA: TGTGCCAGTAGTTCCGGACAGGGTAGAGATACGCAGTATTTT.

The chain joins TRBV10-3 to TRBJ1-1; D ambiguous. Germline V gene lookup returns CDR1 ENHRY and CDR2 SYGVKD. The CDR3 sequence is 13 residues long. Between the trimmed V and J ends, which lost 5 bases and 0 bases, there was a span of 7 bases. CDR3: CAISTDLNTEAFF. The CDR3 DNA reads TGTGCCATCAGTACGGACTTGAACACTGAAGCTTTCTTT.

The chain employs TRBV7-9 and TRBJ1-2; D is perhaps TRBD1 (5 bases). Looked up from germline, CDR1 is SEHNR and CDR2 is FQNEAQ (reference sequence). The CDR3 loop spans 14 amino acids. V was pared by 1 base and J by 2 bases, with 8 bases between. DNA for the CDR3: TGTGCCAGCAGCTTAGGACAGTCCAACTATGGCTACACCTTC. It specifies CASSLGQSNYGYTF.

The chain couples TRBV19 to TRBJ2-7; D is ambiguous. The CDR3 is made up of 13 amino acids. V was trimmed by 1 base and J by 3 bases, leaving 7 bases between them. In germline, CDR1 is LNHDA, CDR2 SQIVND (reference sequence). CDR3 DNA sequence: TGTGCCAGTAGTATAGCACTGAGCTACGAGCAGTACTTC. It specifies CASSIALSYEQYF.

In its sample, this clone is medium-sized. CDR3 nucleotides: TGTGCCAGCAGTGAAGCGGTCAGGGCCGGGGAGCTGTTTTTT. It specifies CASSEAVRAGELFF. The chain joins TRBV6-1 to TRBJ2-2; D perhaps matches TRBD1 (5 bases). The V gene lost 0 bases and the J gene lost 6 bases, with 8 bases spanning the gap. There are 14 residues in the CDR3. Looked up from germline, CDR1 is MNHNS and CDR2 is SASEGT.

This sequence joins TRBV4-2 and TRBJ2-3; TRBD2 agrees at 8 bases. In germline, CDR1 is LGHNA, CDR2 YNFKEQ. With 5 bases clipped from V and 2 bases from J, the junction kept 9 bases outside the gene matches. The CDR3 covers 16 residues. The DNA for the CDR3 is TGTGCCAGCAGCTACCGTCTAGCGGGCCTCACAGATACGCAGTATTTT. It yields the protein CASSYRLAGLTDTQYF.